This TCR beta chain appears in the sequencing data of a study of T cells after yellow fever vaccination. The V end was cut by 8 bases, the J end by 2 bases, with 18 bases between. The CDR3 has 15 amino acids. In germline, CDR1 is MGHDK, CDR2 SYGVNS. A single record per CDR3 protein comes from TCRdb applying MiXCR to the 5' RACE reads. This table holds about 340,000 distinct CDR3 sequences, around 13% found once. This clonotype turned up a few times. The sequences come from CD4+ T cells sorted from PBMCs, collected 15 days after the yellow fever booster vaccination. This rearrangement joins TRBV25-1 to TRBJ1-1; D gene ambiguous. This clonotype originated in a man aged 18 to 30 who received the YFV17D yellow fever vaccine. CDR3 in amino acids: CASSDPGRGNTEAFF. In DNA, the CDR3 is TGTGCCAGCTCAGACCCCGGGCGGGGTAACACTGAAGCTTTCTTT.